These 22 T cell receptor beta chains originate from one sample sequenced in a study of T cell responses to AZD1222 COVID-19 vaccine. Profiled with immunoSEQ multiplex PCR; TCRdb holds only in-frame clones, not every one. Here the sample spans roughly 250,000 clones, approximately 95% being singletons. The input for sequencing was peripheral blood, taken on day 0 of AZD1222 vaccination. These TCRs come from an adult in good health.

This clone is a singleton in its sample. The gene calls are TRBV3-1 (or the pseudogene TRBV3-2) and TRBJ1-3; no reliable D call. This CDR3 region has 15 residues. Germline V gene data show CDR1 as LGHDT and CDR2 as YNNKEL (reference sequence). V was pared by 4 bases and J by 10 bases, with 20 bases between. CDR3: CASSPFSPPFRTIYF. The DNA for the CDR3 is TGTGCCAGCAGCCCCTTCTCTCCCCCATTCCGGACCATATATTTT.

The rearrangement joins TRBV6-1 to TRBJ1-1; D call uncertain. Per the germline V gene, CDR1 is MNHNS and CDR2 is SASEGT. Trimming took off 1 base at V and 4 bases at J, with 10 bases between the two ends. This CDR3 is built from 14 residues. CDR3 in DNA: TGTGCCAGCAGTGAAGTCCACCGGGGCACTGAAGCTTTCTTT. Encoded protein: CASSEVHRGTEAFF.

The chain uses TRBV9 and TRBJ2-3; no clear D. Per the germline V gene, CDR1 is SGDLS and CDR2 is YYNGEE. V was clipped by 1 base and J by 1 base, with 7 bases between them. The CDR3 is 14 amino acids. This chain's CDR3 is CASSVQTGTDTQYF. CDR3 bases: TGTGCCAGCAGCGTACAGACCGGCACAGATACGCAGTATTTT.

The chain uses TRBV5-1 and TRBJ2-6; 9 positions agree with TRBD1. The CDR3 is made up of 16 amino acids. Trimming took 4 bases from V and 2 from J; bases not matched to a gene: 4. The germline gives CDR1 SGHRS, CDR2 YFSETQ. Here the CDR3 DNA reads TGCGCCAGCAGCCCCGGGACAGGGACTGGGGCCAACGTCCTGACTTTC. It yields the protein CASSPGTGTGANVLTF. The full variable domain, in which reference TRBV5-1 and TRBJ2-6 provide the parts outside the CDR3, is KAGVTQTPRYLIKTRGQQVTLSCSPISGHRSVSWYQQTPGQGLQFLFEYFSETQRNKGNFPGRFSGRQFSNSRSEMNVSTLELGDSALYLCASSPGTGTGANVLTFGAGSRLTVL.

The CDR3 DNA sequence: TGTGCCAGCAGCCGCTTATTGGGGACAGAAGAGGCAGATACGCAGTATTTT. Protein product: CASSRLLGTEEADTQYF. The chain combines TRBV3-1 (or the pseudogene TRBV3-2) with TRBJ2-3, with 7 bases that match TRBD1. This CDR3 is built from 17 residues. The germline CDR1 and CDR2 sequences are LGHDT and YNNKEL (reference sequence). V lost 4 bases and J lost 4; bases outside the gene matches: 14.

V and J are TRBV29-1 and TRBJ1-5; D possibly corresponds to TRBD1 (6 bases). The ends were cut back, 7 bases at V and 6 bases at J, with 19 bases in the middle. CDR3 size: 14 residues. CDR1 is SQVTM, CDR2 ANQGSEA, per germline. Here the CDR3 DNA reads TGCAGCGCGGGAGGGGGGGCGCAGGGTCAGCCCCAGCATTTT. Its protein product is CSAGGGAQGQPQHF.

CDR3 sequence: CASSRTGTNYGYTF. The CDR3, as DNA: TGCGCCAGCAGCCGGACAGGAACTAACTATGGCTACACCTTC. The rearrangement uses TRBV5-1 and TRBJ1-2; the match to TRBD1 covers 7 bases. The CDR3 loop spans 14 amino acids. Germline CDR1 and CDR2: SGHRS and YFSETQ. J lost 0 bases, V lost 4 bases, and 3 bases had no gene match.

The J gene is TRBJ1-2, the V gene TRBV7-8; D possibly corresponds to TRBD1 (5 bases). Germline V gene sequence: CDR1 SGHVS, CDR2 FQNEAQ. V gave up 3 bases and J gave up 7 bases, with 12 bases separating them. The CDR3 extends over 13 amino acids. As DNA, the CDR3 is TGTGCCAGCAGCTTGAGCGGCGGGGGTGGCTACACCTTC. Its translation: CASSLSGGGGYTF.

The chain employs TRBV7-2 and TRBJ1-3; D gene unclear. The V and J ends lost 5 bases and 0 bases respectively, with 14 bases between them. Germline V gives CDR1 SGHTA, CDR2 FQGNSA. The CDR3 loop spans 16 amino acids. Written as DNA, the CDR3 is TGTGCCAGCAGCATTAATCCAAAGACCTCTGGAAACACCATATATTTT. This translates into CASSINPKTSGNTIYF. The full variable domain, completed using reference TRBV7-2 and TRBJ1-3, is GAGVSQSPSNKVTEKGKDVELRCDPISGHTALYWYRQSLGQGLEFLIYFQGNSAPDKSGLPSDRFSAERTGGSVSTLTIQRTQQEDSAVYLCASSINPKTSGNTIYFGEGSWLTVV.

The CDR3 protein is CASSPRDRAAEQFF. In DNA form, the CDR3 reads TGTGCCAGCAGCCCACGGGACAGGGCCGCTGAGCAGTTCTTC. The chain combines TRBV7-3 with TRBJ2-1; 9 bases map to TRBD1. Germline V CDR1 and CDR2: SGHTA, FQGTGA. V shed 5 bases and J 9 bases; nucleotides not matched to a gene: 8. The CDR3 covers 14 residues. The full variable domain, completed using reference TRBV7-3 and TRBJ2-1, is GAGVSQTPSNKVTEKGKYVELRCDPISGHTALYWYRQSLGQGPEFLIYFQGTGAADDSGLPNDRFFAVRPEGSVSTLKIQRTERGDSAVYLCASSPRDRAAEQFFGPGTRLTVL.

The chain recombines TRBV2 with TRBJ1-2; D is unresolved. This CDR3 is 13 amino acids long. V lost 0 bases and J lost 8, with 10 bases in between. The germline V gene encodes CDR1 SNHLY and CDR2 FYNNEI. Here the CDR3 reads CASSEALLGGYTF. The CDR3 region has the DNA TGTGCCAGCAGTGAAGCGCTTCTAGGGGGCTACACCTTC.

For the CDR3, the DNA is TGTGCCAGCAGCGCCGACGGGGGTTTTGACTACGAGCAGTACTTC. As protein: CASSADGGFDYEQYF. The chain carries TRBV9 and TRBJ2-7; TRBD2 might be the D (6 bases). V lost 3 bases and J 3 bases, leaving 16 bases between the germline ends. Germline values: CDR1 SGDLS, CDR2 YYNGEE. The CDR3 covers 15 residues.

The chain's CDR3 is CASSPVDAYEQYF. The CDR3, as DNA: TGTGCCAGCAGCCCGGTGGACGCCTACGAGCAGTACTTC. This chain joins TRBV13 and TRBJ2-7; D gene unclear. Germline assignment: CDR1 PRHDT and CDR2 FYEKMQ (reference sequence). The V end lost 5 bases, the J end lost 2 bases, and 10 bases lay between the germline ends. The CDR3 length is 13 residues.

The rearrangement uses TRBV6-1 and TRBJ2-7; D not certain. Deletions cut 3 bases from V and 2 bases from J, with 11 bases between. The CDR3 sequence is 14 residues long. In germline, CDR1 is MNHNS, CDR2 SASEGT. CDR3: CASSDVIAAYEQYF. The CDR3 coding sequence is TGTGCCAGCAGTGACGTCATCGCCGCCTACGAGCAGTACTTC.

This clone was seen only once. The chain carries TRBV4-1 and TRBJ2-7; D not resolved. The V gene's germline CDR1 is MGHRA and CDR2 YSYEKL. The CDR3 is 15 amino acids. Trimming cost V 0 bases and J 0 bases, with 9 bases left between them. The CDR3 DNA sequence: TGCGCCAGCAGCCAAGAGTCGTATTTCTCCTACGAGCAGTACTTC. Translating gives CASSQESYFSYEQYF.

This chain connects TRBV9 to TRBJ2-2; TRBD2 might be the D (6 bases). The CDR3 is made up of 16 amino acids. CDR1 SGDLS and CDR2 YYNGEE come from the germline V gene. Trimming took 0 bases from V and 4 from J, leaving 13 bases between them. CDR3 nucleotides: TGTGCCAGCAGCGTAGGTGGTAGCGGAGCCACCGGGGAGCTGTTTTTT. Protein product: CASSVGGSGATGELFF. The full variable domain, completed using reference TRBV9 and TRBJ2-2, is DSGVTQTPKHLITATGQRVTLRCSPRSGDLSVYWYQQSLDQGLQFLIQYYNGEERAKGNILERFSAQQFPDLHSELNLSSLELGDSALYFCASSVGGSGATGELFFGEGSRLTVL.

This chain uses TRBV5-1 with TRBJ1-4, with a possible D match to TRBD1 (6 bases). This CDR3 has 15 amino acids. V gave up 0 bases and J gave up 7 bases, with 13 bases separating them. Germline loops: CDR1 SGHRS, CDR2 YFSETQ. DNA of the CDR3: TGCGCCAGCAGCTTGGCCAGGGGAGCTAGTGAAAAACTGTTTTTT. It yields the protein CASSLARGASEKLFF.

The chain employs TRBV24-1 and TRBJ1-5; D may be TRBD1 (6 bases). CDR1 is KGHDR and CDR2 is SFDVKD in the germline V gene. CDR3 length equals 15 residues. Between the trimmed V and J ends, which lost 4 bases and 4 bases, there was a span of 13 bases. The CDR3 here is CATSDSRGANQPQHF. CDR3 DNA sequence: TGTGCCACCAGTGACTCCAGGGGAGCGAATCAGCCCCAGCATTTT.

V is TRBV4-1 and J is TRBJ2-2, with D perhaps TRBD1 (5 bases). The germline gives CDR1 MGHRA, CDR2 YSYEKL. Trimming removed 4 bases at V and 7 bases at J, with 25 bases between. This CDR3 is 18 amino acids long. Here the CDR3 DNA reads TGCGCCAGCAGCCCCGGCCCCGGACACCTAAAGGGCAACGGGGAGCTGTTTTTT. This encodes CASSPGPGHLKGNGELFF.

This clone was found once. This sequence joins TRBV9 and TRBJ2-1, with 7 bases fitting TRBD2. Germline V gene sequence: CDR1 SGDLS, CDR2 YYNGEE. The CDR3 is made up of 14 amino acids. V gave up 6 bases and J gave up 8 bases; unmatched junction bases: 11. CDR3 DNA: TGTGCCAGCACTCGACTAGCATTCGAGGATGAGCAGTTCTTC. It encodes CASTRLAFEDEQFF.

The genes are TRBV3-1 (or the pseudogene TRBV3-2) and TRBJ1-5; D is unresolved. The CDR3 runs 14 residues. CDR1 is LGHDT, CDR2 YNNKEL, per germline (reference sequence). V was pared by 1 base and J by 0 bases, with 4 bases between. CDR3 in DNA: TGTGCCAGCAGCCAAGCTTATAGCAATCAGCCCCAGCATTTT. It codes for CASSQAYSNQPQHF.

This chain's CDR3 is CASSNRAEQYF. The DNA of the CDR3 is TGCGCCAGCAGCAACAGGGCCGAGCAGTACTTC. The chain links TRBV5-1 to TRBJ2-7, with D tentatively TRBD1 (6 bases). Germline V lookup: CDR1 SGHRS, CDR2 YFSETQ. V was trimmed by 4 bases and J by 6 bases, leaving 8 bases between them. CDR3 size: 11 residues.